This T cell receptor (beta chain) emerged from a study of blood T cell repertoires in COVID-19 (dated by TCRdb to 2020 to 2021). Notes on the research overall: Samples from collaborators originated in the United States, Italy and Spain and spanned both the acute and convalescent phases of COVID-19. The material from the prospective study consisted of cDNA or gDNA derived from T cells, B-cell-depleted T cells, or PBMCs. The dataset comprised deeply sampled blood TCRbeta repertoires from subjects exposed to, actively infected with, or recovered from COVID-19. The repertoires were made available in a free public database intended to serve as a resource for research on the immune response to SARS-CoV-2. The samples were drawn from the first 160 participants of the ongoing ImmuneRACE study and from 950 to 1,500 subjects provided by 6 global collaborators. Sample metadata almost always included a de-identified subject ID, COVID-19 status, age in years and sex. Where available, HLA class I and class II types were obtained from metadata supplied by the sample provider rather than from assay-based typing.

About this clone itself: No antigen is known for it. No base-level quality is on record; no much larger clone is a single base apart.

The germline V gene yields MNHNS for CDR1 and SASEGT for CDR2. The CDR3 goes from the cysteine to the phenylalanine over 18 residues. The read is trimmed to its CDR3 DNA, 54 bases read in frame from base 1. Trimming leaves V shorter by 4 bases and J shorter by 3 bases, with the junction holding 13 bases beyond the gene matches. Collaborating institutions collected whole blood in K2EDTA tubes following their own protocols. Collaborator samples were shipped for TCRbeta analysis as frozen whole blood, isolated PBMCs, or DNA extracted from either sample type. The immunoSEQ Assay, a bias-controlled multiplex PCR, was used to amplify TCRbeta CDR3 regions from genomic DNA. On the study's bioinformatics: The number of nucleated cells in each sample was estimated by amplification of reference gene primers within the assay. To quantify the absolute abundance of each unique TCRbeta CDR3 rearrangement, sequence reads were collapsed and filtered. For each sample, productive Simpson clonality was calculated as the square root of Simpson's diversity index over productive rearrangements. Sourced from immuneACCESS, this table was stored by TCRdb with only in-frame sequences that have V and J called. A share of the clones is absent; for the studies checked, an unresolved V gene accounts for under half, and the remainder has no known explanation. V and J calls and clone size are copied from that table; D and trimming were computed from the DNA. In this sample the table shows 140,000 to 150,000 clones, roughly 80% of which occur a single time. The ten largest clones capture about 3% of the sample.

Study-level results and caveats: The amount of clinical and demographic metadata varied by source and participant and was provided uncurated.

The source is a woman aged 40 to 50 with active or convalescent COVID-19. Source material: peripheral blood. Rearrangement joined TRBV6-1 to TRBJ1-4; 8 bases in the junction line up with TRBD1. The DNA sequence is TGTGCCAGCAGTGCCGGGACAGGCGTACTGGCTGCTAATGAAAAACTGTTTTTT. Translated, it gives CASSAGTGVLAANEKLFF.